The rows below give T cell receptor beta chains drawn from one sample of a study of blood T cell repertoires in COVID-19. TCRdb's table, derived via immunoSEQ multiplex PCR, lists solely in-frame clones and lacks some. Of some 260,000 clones in the sample, around nine tenths were seen once. Sequences were obtained from peripheral blood. All receptors come from a woman aged 70 to 79 with COVID-19, enrolled during active disease. Each CDR3 is given without its conserved first and last residue. Clone size is stated in some rows and not others, as once, few, many or a class when expanded.

>TRBJ1-6|TRBV3-1/TRBV3-2|.
ASSRLGQGINSPLH
>TRBJ1-1|TRBV7-2|.
ASSFQISNTEAF
>TRBJ2-2|TRBV15|.
ATSRYEGAGELF
>TRBJ1-3|TRBV6-6|few
ASSYSRDRVENTIY
>TRBJ2-1|TRBV6-2/TRBV6-3|.
ASSKPGGLGRVGEQF
>TRBJ2-1|TRBV3-1/TRBV3-2|.
ASSQVSLEQF
>TRBJ1-5|TRBV19|.
ASSIVPNQPQH
>TRBJ1-5|TRBV5-1|.
ASSRGQDGQPQH
>TRBJ2-2|TRBV30|.
AWSAGLANTGELF
>TRBJ2-3|TRBV6-1|.
ASSDSGTSGIDTQY
>TRBJ2-3|TRBV7-6|.
ASSLGSTADTQY
>TRBJ2-7|TRBV6-5|.
ASSPSGQGEQY
>TRBJ2-3|TRBV12-3/TRBV12-4|.
ASSLQADTQY
>TRBJ2-6|TRBV5-1|.
ASSLIGTGVSGANVLT
>TRBJ1-1|TRBV5-6|.
ASSWRVTEAF
>TRBJ2-7|TRBV2|.
ATLGQGFYEQY
>TRBJ2-7|TRBV18|.
ASSPKPGTGDDEQY
>TRBJ2-7|TRBV6-5|.
ASRPGQGLALEQY
>TRBJ1-5|TRBV5-1|few
ASSLVPGNQPQH
>TRBJ1-1|TRBV28|.
ASRRVTEAF
>TRBJ1-3|TRBV19|.
AGAGFSGNTIY
>TRBJ1-2|TRBV2|.
ASRGTSNYGYT
>TRBJ2-7|TRBV7-2|.
ASSLVYRDREQY
>TRBJ1-2|TRBV28|.
ASSFIGYT
>TRBJ1-1|TRBV5-1|.
ASSRGQGNTEAF
>TRBJ1-1|TRBV28|.
ASSLPGQMNTEAF
>TRBJ2-1|TRBV7-2|once
ASSSLARGYNEQF
>TRBJ1-1|TRBV24-1|.
ATSDLSFYVDTEAF
>TRBJ2-7|TRBV9|.
ASSPRPLGAEQY
>TRBJ2-2|TRBV5-4|.
ASSFGHPNTGELF
>TRBJ2-2|TRBV2|.
ASSEQLETGELF
>TRBJ1-2|TRBV7-9|.
ASGGTGGKGYT
>TRBJ1-1|TRBV6-5|few
ASSYRVGPNTEAF
>TRBJ2-7|TRBV3-1/TRBV3-2|.
ASSDTYEQY
>TRBJ2-7|TRBV13|once
ASSLYRGQGAGEQY
>TRBJ2-5|TRBV7-3|few
ASSTGLAPQTQY
>TRBJ2-1|TRBV27|.
ASRGTTKEQF
>TRBJ2-3|TRBV27|.
ASSFPSGALTDTQY
>TRBJ1-3|TRBV30|few
AWSPGNSGNTIY
>TRBJ2-5|TRBV4-1|.
ASSQGGRLEETQY
>TRBJ1-2|TRBV21-1|once
ASSFWASSYGYT
>TRBJ1-3|TRBV27|.
ASRVTGTGVGNTIY
>TRBJ2-3|TRBV27|.
ASSWASGRKDTQY
>TRBJ2-7|TRBV6-6|.
ASSLGQNSYEQY
>TRBJ1-1|TRBV2|few
ASSAWNTEAF